These 9 T cell receptor beta chains came from one sample sequenced in a study of blood T cell repertoires in COVID-19. TCRdb keeps only in-frame clones here, not all; method: immunoSEQ multiplex PCR. The sample consists of some 250,000 clones, about nine tenths of them appearing once. The sequenced sample consisted of peripheral blood. Source of these receptors: a man aged 25 to 40 who had recovered from COVID-19.

The V and J genes are TRBV10-3 and TRBJ1-5, with TRBD1 matching over 7 bases. The length of the CDR3 is 14 residues. V shed 3 bases and J 8 bases; nucleotides not matched to a gene: 7. Germline assignment: CDR1 ENHRY and CDR2 SYGVKD. The CDR3 DNA is TGTGCCATCAGTGACCACCCCGGGACAGAGCCCCAGCATTTT. This translates into CAISDHPGTEPQHF.

The chain combines TRBV3-1 (or the pseudogene TRBV3-2) with TRBJ1-5; tentatively, D is TRBD1 (5 bases). This CDR3 spans 14 amino acids. Per the germline V gene, CDR1 is LGHDT and CDR2 is YNNKEL (reference sequence). V gave up 0 bases and J gave up 9 bases, with 12 bases separating them. The CDR3 here is CASSQDPGGLPQHF. CDR3 in DNA: TGTGCCAGCAGCCAAGATCCGGGGGGTCTGCCCCAGCATTTT.

The V gene is TRBV6-6, the J gene TRBJ2-3; 9 nucleotides line up with TRBD2. Germline trimming cut 5 bases from V and 0 bases from J; bases unmatched to any gene: 9. This CDR3 contains 17 residues. The germline V gene has CDR1 MNHNY and CDR2 SVGAGI (reference sequence). The CDR3 protein is CASSPTLAGGSTDTQYF. The DNA for the CDR3 is TGTGCCAGCAGTCCCACTCTTGCGGGGGGGAGCACAGATACGCAGTATTTT.

This CDR3 is CASTPRTWDTEAFF. DNA of the CDR3: TGTGCCAGCACCCCTAGGACATGGGACACTGAAGCTTTCTTT. The chain employs TRBV9 and TRBJ1-1; D possibly corresponds to TRBD1 (5 bases). Between the trimmed V and J ends, which lost 6 bases and 3 bases, there was a span of 15 bases. The CDR3 extends over 14 amino acids. Germline V gene lookup returns CDR1 SGDLS and CDR2 YYNGEE.

The rearrangement uses TRBV6-5 and TRBJ1-2; a weak D match, TRBD1 (5 bases). CDR3 size: 13 residues. The germline V gene encodes CDR1 MNHEY and CDR2 SVGAGI. With 2 bases removed from V and 8 bases from J, the gap between germline ends came to 12 bases. The CDR3 region has the DNA TGTGCCAGCAGTTACGGGGGGACGAGAGGCTACACCTTC. This codes for CASSYGGTRGYTF.

The V call is TRBV24-1, the J call TRBJ2-7, with TRBD1 matching over 9 bases. V trimming: 2 bases; J trimming: 7 bases; junction bases outside the gene matches: 5. CDR3 length equals 14 residues. CDR1 is KGHDR, CDR2 SFDVKD, per germline. CDR3 sequence (DNA): TGTGCCACCAGTGATTCCTGGACAGGGGAAGAGCAGTACTTC. This sequence encodes CATSDSWTGEEQYF.

The chain is built from TRBV5-1 and TRBJ1-2; possible D gene TRBD1, 6 bases. The germline CDR1 and CDR2 sequences are SGHRS and YFSETQ. This CDR3 comprises 14 residues. V was shortened by 4 bases and J by 4 bases, with 14 bases between the two germline ends. The CDR3 bases are TGCGCCAGCAGCCCCCGGGCCAGGGGCTATGGCTACACCTTC. Translation gives CASSPRARGYGYTF.

In this sample, this clone turned up once. The V call is TRBV5-6, the J call TRBJ1-4; no reliable D call. From germline, CDR1 is SGHDT and CDR2 YYEEEE. Trimming removed 2 bases from V and 0 bases from J, with 11 bases in between. The CDR3 consists of 16 residues. CDR3: CASSFTADATNEKLFF. CDR3 nucleotide sequence: TGTGCCAGCAGCTTTACAGCCGATGCAACTAATGAAAAACTGTTTTTT.

This CDR3 is CAISRGNTGELFF. For the CDR3, the DNA is TGTGCCATATCTCGGGGGAACACCGGGGAGCTGTTTTTT. The rearrangement uses TRBV19 and TRBJ2-2; tentative D call: TRBD2 (5 bases). Germline assignment: CDR1 LNHDA and CDR2 SQIVND (reference sequence). V gave up 10 bases and J gave up 1 base, with 10 bases separating them. CDR3 length equals 13 residues. The full variable domain, completed using reference TRBV19 and TRBJ2-2, is DGGITQSPKYLFRKEGQNVTLSCEQNLNHDAMYWYRQDPGQGLRLIYYSQIVNDFQKGDIAEGYSVSREKKESFPLTVTSAQKNPTAFYLCAISRGNTGELFFGEGSRLTVL.